These T cell receptor beta chains were read from a single sample in a study of blood T cell repertoires in COVID-19. Clones were read by immunoSEQ multiplex PCR, and TCRdb kept only the in-frame ones, dropping some. The data hold more than 120,000 clones, with around 83% observed a single time. Sequencing used peripheral blood. All receptors come from a human donor with acute or convalescent COVID-19. The donor label of this sample is uncertain. Both conserved end residues are part of each CDR3. D genes are given only for firm matches. Size is omitted from some rows. Given values are once, few, many or a class for expanded clones.

TRBD2 . TRBJ2-2 TRBV18 TGTGCCAGCTCACTATATCCGCCGGGACTAGCGGTAGGAAAAAACACCGGGGAGCTGTTTTTT CASSLYPPGLAVGKNTGELFF
TRBD1 . TRBJ1-5 TRBV2 TGTGCCAGCAGTGAGAACAGGGGCGGGAATCAGCCCCAGCATTTT CASSENRGGNQPQHF
. . TRBJ1-5 TRBV13 TGTGCCAGCAGCTTAGGCCCCAGGCGGGAGCAGCCCCAGCATTTT CASSLGPRREQPQHF
. . TRBJ1-1 TRBV18 TGTGCCAGCTCACTGCGGACAGAGGCTGAAGCTTTCTTT CASSLRTEAEAFF
. . TRBJ1-2 TRBV7-8 TGTGCCAGCAGCCCCATGGGGACCCGGAGGGATGGCTACACCTTC CASSPMGTRRDGYTF
TRBD2 . TRBJ2-1 TRBV7-3 TGTGCCAGCAGCACCCGGGGCGGGAGAGGCTACAATGAGCAGTTCTTC CASSTRGGRGYNEQFF
. . TRBJ2-3 TRBV6-2/TRBV6-3 TGTGCCAGCAGTTACGTTGGAGGGGCCGCCGCAGATACGCAGTATTTT CASSYVGGAAADTQYF
TRBD1 once TRBJ2-3 TRBV6-6 TGTGCCAGCAGTTACGGGGACAGTCGCGCAGATACGCAGTATTTT CASSYGDSRADTQYF
. . TRBJ2-1 TRBV11-3 TGTGCCAGCAGCGCGCGGGGTTTCAATGAGCAGTTCTTC CASSARGFNEQFF
. . TRBJ2-1 TRBV19 TGTGCCAGTAGCCCCCGGTTTAGCGGATACAATGAGCAGTTCTTC CASSPRFSGYNEQFF
. . TRBJ2-2 TRBV11-1 TGTGCCAGCAGCTTGCAGGGTACCGGGGAGCTGTTTTTT CASSLQGTGELFF
. . TRBJ1-6 TRBV2 TGTGCCAGCAGAAGCACAACGGACAGTAATTCACCCCTCCACTTT CASRSTTDSNSPLHF
TRBD2 . TRBJ2-1 TRBV6-2/TRBV6-3 TGTGCCAGCAGTCGGGGAACTAGCGGGAAGGGCAATGAGCAGTTCTTC CASSRGTSGKGNEQFF
. . TRBJ1-1 TRBV30 TGTGCCTGGAGTCTCCAGGGGCTGGACACTGAAGCTTTCTTT CAWSLQGLDTEAFF
. . TRBJ1-6 TRBV4-3 TGCGCCAGCAGCCGTGGGCAGGGCGACAATTCACCCCTCCACTTT CASSRGQGDNSPLHF
. . TRBJ2-3 TRBV9 TGTGCCAGCAGCCCAGGGTGGGGAGATACGCAGTATTTT CASSPGWGDTQYF
. . TRBJ1-2 TRBV19 TGTGCCAGTAGATCATCCCCAATTAACTATGGCTACACCTTC CASRSSPINYGYTF
TRBD2 . TRBJ2-5 TRBV5-1 TGCGCCAGCAACCCGGGGGGAGGAGGAGAAGAGACCCAGTACTTC CASNPGGGGEETQYF
. . TRBJ1-1 TRBV27 TGTGCCAGCAGTTTATACCCGCAGATGAACACTGAAGCTTTCTTT CASSLYPQMNTEAFF
. . TRBJ1-1 TRBV5-6 TGTGCCAGCACCATGTACACAGGGACATTTAACACTGAAGCTTTCTTT CASTMYTGTFNTEAFF
. . TRBJ1-4 TRBV19 TGTGCCAGTAGTCTGGGGGCAGGGCTGGCTAATGAAAAACTGTTTTTT CASSLGAGLANEKLFF
TRBD1 . TRBJ1-3 TRBV7-9 TGTGCCAGCAGCTTAGAGCAGGGGGCTTATGGAAACACCATATATTTT CASSLEQGAYGNTIYF
. once TRBJ1-3 TRBV27 TGTGCCAGCAGTAAGGGGCAGCCCTCTGGAAACACCATATATTTT CASSKGQPSGNTIYF
. once TRBJ1-5 TRBV10-3 TGTGCCATCAGTGAGGTCTCCCAGCCCCAGCATTTT CAISEVSQPQHF
TRBD1 . TRBJ1-2 TRBV5-1 TGCGCCAGCAGCTCGGGACAGGATGAGGATGGCTACACCTTC CASSSGQDEDGYTF
TRBD2 . TRBJ2-5 TRBV6-5 TGTGCCAGCAGACGCGGGAGGGTTGAGACCCAGTACTTC CASRRGRVETQYF
TRBD1 . TRBJ1-1 TRBV7-9 TGTGCCAGCAGCTTAGACGGGACAGGGGTGAACACTGAAGCTTTCTTT CASSLDGTGVNTEAFF
TRBD2 . TRBJ2-5 TRBV2 TGTGCCAGCAGGCCTAGCGGGGGAGCTGGAGAGACCCAGTACTTC CASRPSGGAGETQYF
. . TRBJ1-3 TRBV19 TGTGCCAGTAGCCCAGGAGGCAGAGACGAGAGAAACACCATATATTTT CASSPGGRDERNTIYF